This record looks at one T cell receptor (beta chain) sequence and its context. Its antigen remains unidentified. Here immunoSEQ multiplex PCR was the method, and the copy in TCRdb shows in-frame clones only, minus some. The sample holds approximately 100,000 clones, over 70% seen once. This entry belongs to a study of T cell responses to AZD1222 COVID-19 vaccine. Study-level findings and limits: With dominance at 160-218 and 743-854, vaccine-associated CD4 TCRs spanned spike.

This sequence was found in an adult in good health. The sample in question was peripheral blood, obtained on day 0 of AZD1222 vaccination.

Written as DNA, the CDR3 is TGTGCCAGTAGTATTTCCAAAATGCGGGGCACTGAAGCTTTCTTT. Protein sequence: CASSISKMRGTEAFF. This chain uses TRBV19 with TRBJ1-1; D gene uncertain. Germline CDR1 reads LNHDA; CDR2 reads SQIVND (reference sequence). This CDR3 region has 15 residues. Trimming took off 3 bases at V and 4 bases at J, with 15 bases between the two ends.